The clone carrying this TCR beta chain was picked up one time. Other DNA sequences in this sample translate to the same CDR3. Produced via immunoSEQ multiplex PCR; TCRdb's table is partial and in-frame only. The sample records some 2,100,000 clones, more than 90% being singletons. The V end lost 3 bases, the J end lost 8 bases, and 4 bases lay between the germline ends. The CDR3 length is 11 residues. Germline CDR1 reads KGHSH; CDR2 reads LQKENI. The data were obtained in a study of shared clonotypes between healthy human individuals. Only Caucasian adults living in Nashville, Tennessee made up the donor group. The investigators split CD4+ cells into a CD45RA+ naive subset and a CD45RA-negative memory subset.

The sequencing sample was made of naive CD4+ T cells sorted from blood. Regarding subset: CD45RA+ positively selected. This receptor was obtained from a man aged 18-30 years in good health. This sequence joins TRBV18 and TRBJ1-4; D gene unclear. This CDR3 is CASSPGEKLFF. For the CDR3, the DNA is TGTGCCAGCTCACCGGGGGAAAAACTGTTTTTT.